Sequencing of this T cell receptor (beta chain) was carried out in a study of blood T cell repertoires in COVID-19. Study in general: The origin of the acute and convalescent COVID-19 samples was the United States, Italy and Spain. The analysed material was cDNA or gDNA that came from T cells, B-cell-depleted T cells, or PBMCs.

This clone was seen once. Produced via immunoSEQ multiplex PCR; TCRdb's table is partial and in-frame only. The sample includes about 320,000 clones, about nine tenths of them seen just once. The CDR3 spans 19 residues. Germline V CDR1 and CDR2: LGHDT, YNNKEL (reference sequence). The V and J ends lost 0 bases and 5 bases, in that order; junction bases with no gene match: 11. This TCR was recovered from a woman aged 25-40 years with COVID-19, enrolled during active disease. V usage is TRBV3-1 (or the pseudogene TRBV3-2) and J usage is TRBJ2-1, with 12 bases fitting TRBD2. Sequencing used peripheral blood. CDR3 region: CASSQDPSRLAGGNNEQFF. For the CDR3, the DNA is TGTGCCAGCAGCCAAGACCCCTCAAGGCTAGCGGGGGGGAACAATGAGCAGTTCTTC.